This T cell receptor beta chain is drawn from a study of glioma-infiltrating T cells. This clonotype has a count of ten or more. Antigen unknown. Using RNA template, CDR3s of TCR alpha and beta were amplified with iRepertoire arm-PCR. Input was 100-400 ng of tissue mRNA or PBMC total RNA. TCRdb called the multiplex PCR reads again in MiXCR, with one record for every CDR3 protein. The sample yields approximately 190,000 distinct CDR3 sequences, 32% seen once. Whole-study findings and limits: Above-expected tissue-blood divergence occurred in all gliomas, most in low-grade ones. CDR3 overlap between tissue and blood was very small.

This receptor was taken from a human donor with low-grade glioma or glioblastoma, undergoing nonglioma brain surgery, or in good health (not recorded which). The source material was glioma tissue, nonneoplastic brain tissue, or PBMCs (not recorded which).

In DNA form, the CDR3 reads TGCAGTGCTAGAGACCACAGCGAGTTACAGCCCCAGCATTTT. It specifies CSARDHSELQPQHF. The rearrangement joins TRBV20-1 to TRBJ1-5; D unclear. Germline loops: CDR1 DFQATT, CDR2 SNEGSKA (reference sequence). V was pared by 0 bases and J by 7 bases, with 13 bases between. The CDR3 runs 14 residues.